The 10 T cell receptor beta chains below were found in one sample sequenced in a study of glioma-infiltrating T cells. Using RNA template, CDR3s of TCR alpha and beta were amplified with iRepertoire arm-PCR. TCRdb reprocessed the multiplex PCR reads via MiXCR and lists one record per CDR3 protein. The data hold about 200,000 distinct CDR3 sequences, with more than 25% observed a single time. Sequenced sample: glioma tissue, nonneoplastic brain tissue, or PBMCs (not recorded which). The source of these receptors is a human donor with low-grade glioma or glioblastoma, undergoing nonglioma brain surgery, or in good health (not recorded which).

This clonotype was found many times. V is TRBV27 and J is TRBJ1-2; D might be TRBD1 (5 bases). V lost 5 bases and J 2 bases, leaving 18 bases between the germline ends. Germline CDR1 is MNHEY and CDR2 is SMNVEV (reference sequence). The CDR3 contains 16 residues. CDR3 region: CASSLIPGRGNYGYTF. CDR3 coding DNA: TGTGCCAGCAGTCTTATTCCGGGACGGGGAAACTATGGCTACACCTTC.

This clonotype was observed a few times. The rearrangement links TRBV12-3 or TRBV12-4 to TRBJ2-1; 7 nucleotides align to TRBD1. Unmatched junction bases numbered 8, after V lost 7 bases and J lost 5 bases. The CDR3 runs 14 residues. Here the CDR3 reads CASIGQVTHNEQFF. In DNA form, the CDR3 reads TGTGCCAGCATCGGACAGGTCACACACAATGAGCAGTTCTTC.

As concerns this clonotype: Since a much larger clone is just one base distant, this may be a read error. The chain joins TRBV14 to TRBJ2-1; 10 bases fit TRBD2. Germline V gene lookup returns CDR1 SGHDN and CDR2 FVKESK. The CDR3 is 15 residues long. The CDR3 sequence: CVSSQFSGRFDEQFF. The CDR3 DNA reads TGTGTCAGCAGCCAATTTAGCGGGAGGTTCGATGAGCAGTTCTTC.

Details on this clonotype: The junction and the germline gene differ at one end; a read error may be behind it. The chain joins TRBV7-2 to TRBJ2-7; D is ambiguous. This CDR3 is 16 amino acids long. Germline assignment: CDR1 SGHTA and CDR2 FQGNSA. The CDR3 sequence: CVSSQDEDPRTYEQYF. The CDR3 coding sequence is TGCGTCAGCAGCCAAGATGAGGATCCTAGGACCTACGAGCAGTACTTC.

Comment on this clonotype: One end of the junction varies from germline; a read error may be responsible. The chain is built from TRBV16 and TRBJ1-6; 7 positions match TRBD1. CDR1 KGHSY and CDR2 FQNENV come from the germline V gene. CDR3 length: 16 residues. As DNA, the CDR3 is TGTGCCAGCAGCAAATCTATCGACAGGGCGCGATCACCCCTCCACTTT. Protein: CASSKSIDRARSPLHF.

This clonotype was counted many times. The rearrangement links TRBV27 to TRBJ2-7, with D unclear. The CDR3 is made up of 15 amino acids. CDR1 MNHEY and CDR2 SMNVEV come from the germline V gene (reference sequence). V lost 0 bases and J 2 bases, leaving 11 bases between the germline ends. CDR3: CASSLSAGSPYEQYF. The CDR3 coding sequence is TGTGCCAGCAGTTTATCGGCCGGGTCCCCCTACGAGCAGTACTTC.

The table lists this clonotype with a few counts. V usage is TRBV12-3 or TRBV12-4 and J usage is TRBJ2-5, with D uncertain. CDR3 length: 15 amino acids. Between the trimmed V and J ends, which lost 2 bases and 2 bases, there was a span of 12 bases. CDR3 DNA sequence: TGTGCCAGCAGTTTACGGGCCGGAAGACAAGAGACCCAGTACTTC. Its translation is CASSLRAGRQETQYF.

This clonotype has ten or more counts. V gene TRBV6-2 or TRBV6-3 combines with J gene TRBJ2-1, with 12 bases matching TRBD2. This CDR3 is built from 15 residues. Germline lookup yields CDR1 MNHEY and CDR2 SVGEGT. The ends lost 7 bases at V and 9 bases at J; junction bases unmatched: 10. The CDR3 bases are TGTGCCAGCACCCCAAGACTAGCGGGAGCCGGTGAGCAGTTCTTC. It codes for CASTPRLAGAGEQFF.

Ten or more counts support this clonotype. The chain joins TRBV19 to TRBJ1-2, with a possible D match to TRBD1 (6 bases). V gave up 6 bases and J gave up 2 bases, with 10 bases separating them. The germline V gene encodes CDR1 LNHDA and CDR2 SQIVND (reference sequence). The CDR3 runs to 13 residues. The DNA of the CDR3 is TGTGCCAGTAGCGGGGGCCTCAACTATGGCTACACCTTC. It encodes CASSGGLNYGYTF.

Regarding this clonotype: Since a much larger clone is just one base distant, this may be a read error. The chain employs TRBV14 and TRBJ2-7; possibly TRBD1 or TRBD2 for D (6 bases each). The DNA end is a closer match to TRBJ2-1, so the J assignment may be wrong. Germline lookup yields CDR1 SGHDN and CDR2 FVKESK. The CDR3 covers 15 residues. CDR3 sequence: CASSQRGAWDHEQFF. The CDR3 nucleotides read TGTGCCAGCAGCCAAAGGGGGGCCTGGGACCACGAGCAGTTCTTC.